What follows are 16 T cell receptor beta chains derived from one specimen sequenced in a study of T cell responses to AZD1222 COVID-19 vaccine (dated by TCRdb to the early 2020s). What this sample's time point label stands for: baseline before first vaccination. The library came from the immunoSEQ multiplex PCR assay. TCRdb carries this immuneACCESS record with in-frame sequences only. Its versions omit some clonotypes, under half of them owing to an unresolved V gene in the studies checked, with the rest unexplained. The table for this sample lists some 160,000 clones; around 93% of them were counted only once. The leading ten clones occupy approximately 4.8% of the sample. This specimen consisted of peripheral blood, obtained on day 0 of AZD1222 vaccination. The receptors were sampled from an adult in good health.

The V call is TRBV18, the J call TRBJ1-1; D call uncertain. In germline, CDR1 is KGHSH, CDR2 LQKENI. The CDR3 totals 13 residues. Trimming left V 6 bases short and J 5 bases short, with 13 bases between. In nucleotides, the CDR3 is TGTGCCAGCTCCCCCGAGACGAGGACTGAAGCTTTCTTT. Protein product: CASSPETRTEAFF.

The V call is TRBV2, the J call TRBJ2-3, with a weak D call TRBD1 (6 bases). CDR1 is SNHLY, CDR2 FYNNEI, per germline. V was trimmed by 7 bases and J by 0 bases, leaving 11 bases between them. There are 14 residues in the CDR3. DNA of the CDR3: TGTGCCAGCACCAGGACAGCTAGCACAGATACGCAGTATTTT. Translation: CASTRTASTDTQYF.

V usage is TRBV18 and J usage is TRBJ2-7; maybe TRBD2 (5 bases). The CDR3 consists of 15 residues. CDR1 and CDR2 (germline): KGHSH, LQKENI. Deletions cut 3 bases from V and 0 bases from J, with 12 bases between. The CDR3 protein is CASSPAGEISYEQYF. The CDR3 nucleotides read TGTGCCAGCTCACCCGCCGGGGAAATCTCCTACGAGCAGTACTTC.

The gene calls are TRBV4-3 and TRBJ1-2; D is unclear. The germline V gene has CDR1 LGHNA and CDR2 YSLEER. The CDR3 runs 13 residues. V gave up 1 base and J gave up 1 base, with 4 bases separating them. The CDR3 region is CASSQVFNYGYTF. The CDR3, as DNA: TGCGCCAGCAGCCAAGTTTTTAACTATGGCTACACCTTC.

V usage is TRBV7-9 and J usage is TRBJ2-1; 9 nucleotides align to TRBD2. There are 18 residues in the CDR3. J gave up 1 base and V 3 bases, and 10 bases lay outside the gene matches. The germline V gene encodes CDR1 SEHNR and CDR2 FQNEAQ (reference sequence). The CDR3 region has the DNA TGTGCCAGCAGCTTGGAAGCTAGCGGGGTCCAATCCTACAATGAGCAGTTCTTC. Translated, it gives CASSLEASGVQSYNEQFF.

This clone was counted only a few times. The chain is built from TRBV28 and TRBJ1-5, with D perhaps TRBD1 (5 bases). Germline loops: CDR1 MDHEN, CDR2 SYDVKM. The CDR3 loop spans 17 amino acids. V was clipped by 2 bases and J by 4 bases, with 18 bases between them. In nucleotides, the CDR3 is TGTGCCAGCAGTTTACTATCTTCAGGTTGGGGGAATCAGCCCCAGCATTTT. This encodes CASSLLSSGWGNQPQHF.

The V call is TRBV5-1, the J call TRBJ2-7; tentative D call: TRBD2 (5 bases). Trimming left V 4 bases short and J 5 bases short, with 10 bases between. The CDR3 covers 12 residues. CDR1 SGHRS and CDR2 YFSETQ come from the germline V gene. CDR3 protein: CASSLLGDEQYF. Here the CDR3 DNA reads TGCGCCAGCAGCCTTCTGGGAGACGAGCAGTACTTC.

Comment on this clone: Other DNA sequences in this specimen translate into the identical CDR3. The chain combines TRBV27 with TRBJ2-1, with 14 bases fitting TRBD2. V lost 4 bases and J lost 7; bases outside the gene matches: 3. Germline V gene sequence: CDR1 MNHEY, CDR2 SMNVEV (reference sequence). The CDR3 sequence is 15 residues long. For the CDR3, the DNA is TGTGCCAGCAGTTCCGGGACTAGCGGGAGAAATGAGCAGTTCTTC. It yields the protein CASSSGTSGRNEQFF.

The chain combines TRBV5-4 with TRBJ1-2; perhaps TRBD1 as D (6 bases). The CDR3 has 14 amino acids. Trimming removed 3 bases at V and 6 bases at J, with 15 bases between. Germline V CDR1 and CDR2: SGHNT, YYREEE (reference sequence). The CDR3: CASSSGQILNGYTF. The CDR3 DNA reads TGTGCCAGCAGCTCCGGACAGATTCTGAATGGCTACACCTTC. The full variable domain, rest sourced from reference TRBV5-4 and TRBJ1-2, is ETGVTQSPTHLIKTRGQQVTLRCSSQSGHNTVSWYQQALGQGPQFIFQYYREEENGRGNFPPRFSGLQFPNYSSELNVNALELDDSALYLCASSSGQILNGYTFGSGTRLTVV.

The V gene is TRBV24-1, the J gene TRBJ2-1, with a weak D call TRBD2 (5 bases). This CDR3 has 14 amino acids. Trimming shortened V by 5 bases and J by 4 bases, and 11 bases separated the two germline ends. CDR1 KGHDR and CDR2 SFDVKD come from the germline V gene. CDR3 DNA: TGTGCCACCAGTGTACCTAGCAGTTACAATGAGCAGTTCTTC. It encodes CATSVPSSYNEQFF.

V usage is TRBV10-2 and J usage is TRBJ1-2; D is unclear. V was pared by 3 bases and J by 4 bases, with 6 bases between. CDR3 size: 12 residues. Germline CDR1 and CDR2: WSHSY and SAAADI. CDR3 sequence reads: CASSEWGYGYTF. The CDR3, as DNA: TGCGCCAGCAGTGAATGGGGCTATGGCTACACCTTC.

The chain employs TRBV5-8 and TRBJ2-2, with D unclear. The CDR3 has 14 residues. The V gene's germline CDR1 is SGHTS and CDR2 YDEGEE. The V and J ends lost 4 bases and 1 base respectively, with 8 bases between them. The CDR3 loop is CASSRPLNTGELFF. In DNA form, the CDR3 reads TGTGCCAGCAGCCGGCCCCTGAACACCGGGGAGCTGTTTTTT.

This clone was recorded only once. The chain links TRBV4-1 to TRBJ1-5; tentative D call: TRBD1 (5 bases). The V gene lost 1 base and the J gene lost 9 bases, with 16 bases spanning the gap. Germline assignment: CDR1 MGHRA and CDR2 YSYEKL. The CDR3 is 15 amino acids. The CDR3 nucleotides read TGCGCCAGCAGCCAAGGGACATCCGGGGTACCGCCCCAGCATTTT. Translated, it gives CASSQGTSGVPPQHF.

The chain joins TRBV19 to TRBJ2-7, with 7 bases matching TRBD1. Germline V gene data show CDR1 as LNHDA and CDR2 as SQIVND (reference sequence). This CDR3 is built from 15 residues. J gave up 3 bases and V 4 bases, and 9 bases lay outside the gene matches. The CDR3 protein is CASSKGDSRIYEQYF. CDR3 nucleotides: TGTGCCAGTAGTAAGGGGGACAGTCGCATCTACGAGCAGTACTTC.

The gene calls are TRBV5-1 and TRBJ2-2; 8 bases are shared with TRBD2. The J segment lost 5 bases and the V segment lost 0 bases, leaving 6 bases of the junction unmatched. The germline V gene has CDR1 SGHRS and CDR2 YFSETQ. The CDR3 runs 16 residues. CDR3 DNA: TGCGCCAGCAGCTTGGCGAGCGGGAGCGGTACCGGGGAGCTGTTTTTT. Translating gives CASSLASGSGTGELFF.

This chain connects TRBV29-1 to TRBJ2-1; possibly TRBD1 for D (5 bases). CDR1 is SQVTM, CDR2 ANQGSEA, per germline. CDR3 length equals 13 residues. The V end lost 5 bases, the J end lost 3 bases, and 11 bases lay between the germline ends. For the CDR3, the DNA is TGCAGCGTTAAAGGGGTCCTCTACAATGAGCAGTTCTTC. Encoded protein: CSVKGVLYNEQFF.